This record covers a single TCR beta chain. Its antigen remains unknown. The data originate from a study of T-cell memory formation after mild COVID-19. TCRdb analysed the 5' RACE reads with MiXCR anew, one entry per CDR3 protein. The sample consists of 65,000 to 100,000 distinct CDR3 sequences, 9.5% to 15% of them appearing once. Points from the study as a whole: The finding that pre-infection memory included some responding clones suggested that cross-reactive memory joined.

Germline V gene data show CDR1 as SGDLS and CDR2 as YYNGEE. The V and J ends lost 4 bases and 1 base respectively, with 11 bases between them. The CDR3 is 14 amino acids. Sequencing input: PBMCs or a T cell subset sorted from them (not recorded which). V is TRBV9 and J is TRBJ1-1; D is unresolved. The TCR sequence derives from a young man who had mild COVID-19 (a few samples of this study predate the infection). Cell type and time point are not known. This chain's CDR3 is CASSPQRTNTEAFF. The CDR3 DNA is TGTGCCAGCAGCCCCCAGCGGACGAACACTGAAGCTTTCTTT.